Here is one TCR beta chain with its context. The target antigen is unknown. The data originate from a study of cytomegalovirus exposure and HLA in healthy donors. Whole-study findings and limits: Earlier analysis found most TCR beta V segments productive about 90% or about 30% of the time. Across donors, sequencing depth was assumed by presence/absence analyses to be roughly uniform.

The CDR3 is made up of 12 amino acids. Germline-derived CDR1 and CDR2 are SEHNR and FQNEAQ (reference sequence). Trimming left V 2 bases short and J 2 bases short, with 3 bases between. PCR used 60 Vbeta primers and 13 Jbeta primers. Repertoires were generated with immunoSEQ multiplex PCR, while TCRdb's copy carries only in-frame clones and drops some. The table lists 120,000 or so clones, around 80% of them singletons, with roughly a tenth in the top ten. Nominal health characterized the donors when sampled, though unrecorded immune exposures were likely. The origin of this receptor is a man aged 25 to 40 in good health and CMV-seropositive. V usage is TRBV7-9 and J usage is TRBJ1-1; no clear D gene. Sequenced material: PBMCs. The CDR3 nucleotides read TGTGCCAGCAGCTTATCTAACACTGAAGCTTTCTTT. Protein product: CASSLSNTEAFF. The full variable domain, completed using reference TRBV7-9 and TRBJ1-1, is DTGVSQNPRHKITKRGQNVTFRCDPISEHNRLYWYRQTLGQGPEFLTYFQNEAQLEKSRLLSDRFSAERPKGSFSTLEIQRTEQGDSAMYLCASSLSNTEAFFGQGTRLTVV.